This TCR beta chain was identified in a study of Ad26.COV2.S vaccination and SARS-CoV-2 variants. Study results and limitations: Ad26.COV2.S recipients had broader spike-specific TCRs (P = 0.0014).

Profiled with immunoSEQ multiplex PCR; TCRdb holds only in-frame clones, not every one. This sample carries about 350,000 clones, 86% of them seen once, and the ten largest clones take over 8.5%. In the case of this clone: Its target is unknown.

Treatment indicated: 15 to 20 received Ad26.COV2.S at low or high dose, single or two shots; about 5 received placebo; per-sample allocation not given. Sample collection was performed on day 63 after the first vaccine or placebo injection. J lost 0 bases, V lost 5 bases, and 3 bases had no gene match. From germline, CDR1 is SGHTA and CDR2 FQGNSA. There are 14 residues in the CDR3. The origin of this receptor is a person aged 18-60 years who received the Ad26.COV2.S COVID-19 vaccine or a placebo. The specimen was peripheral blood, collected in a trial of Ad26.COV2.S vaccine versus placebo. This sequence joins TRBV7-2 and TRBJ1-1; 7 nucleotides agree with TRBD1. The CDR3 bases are TGTGCCAGCAGCGTGGGACAGTTGAACACTGAAGCTTTCTTT. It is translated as CASSVGQLNTEAFF.